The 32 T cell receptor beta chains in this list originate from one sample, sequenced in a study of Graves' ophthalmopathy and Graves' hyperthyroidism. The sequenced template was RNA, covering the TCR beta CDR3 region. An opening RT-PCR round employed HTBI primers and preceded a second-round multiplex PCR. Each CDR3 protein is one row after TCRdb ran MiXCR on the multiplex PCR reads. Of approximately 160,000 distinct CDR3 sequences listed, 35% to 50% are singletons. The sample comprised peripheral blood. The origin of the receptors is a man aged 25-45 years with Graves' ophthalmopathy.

CDR3 DNA: TGTGCCAGCAGCCCTCGACAGAATCAGCCCCAGCATTTT. This sequence encodes CASSPRQNQPQHF. The chain links TRBV7-9 to TRBJ1-5, with D maybe TRBD1 (5 bases). The CDR3 is 13 amino acids. Germline V gene sequence: CDR1 SEHNR, CDR2 FQNEAQ (reference sequence). Trimming stripped 5 bases from V and 4 bases from J, with 9 bases between.

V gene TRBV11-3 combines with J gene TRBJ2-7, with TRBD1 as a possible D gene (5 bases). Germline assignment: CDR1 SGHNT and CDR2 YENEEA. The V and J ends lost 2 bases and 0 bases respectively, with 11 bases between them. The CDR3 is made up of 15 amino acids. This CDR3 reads CASSLKAGISYEQYF. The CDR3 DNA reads TGTGCCAGCAGCTTAAAAGCAGGGATCTCCTACGAGCAGTACTTC.

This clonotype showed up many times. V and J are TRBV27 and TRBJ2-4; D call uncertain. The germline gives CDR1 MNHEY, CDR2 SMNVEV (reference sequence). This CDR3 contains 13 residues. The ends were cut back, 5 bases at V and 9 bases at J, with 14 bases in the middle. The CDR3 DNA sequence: TGTGCCAGCAGTCCCGCCGGCCCTGGCATTCAGTACTTC. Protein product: CASSPAGPGIQYF.

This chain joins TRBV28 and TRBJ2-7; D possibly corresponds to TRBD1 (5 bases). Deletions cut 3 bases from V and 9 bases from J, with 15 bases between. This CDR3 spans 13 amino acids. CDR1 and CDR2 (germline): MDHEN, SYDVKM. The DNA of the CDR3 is TGTGCCAGCAGTTTCAGGGCCGTGTATCGGCAGTACTTC. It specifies CASSFRAVYRQYF.

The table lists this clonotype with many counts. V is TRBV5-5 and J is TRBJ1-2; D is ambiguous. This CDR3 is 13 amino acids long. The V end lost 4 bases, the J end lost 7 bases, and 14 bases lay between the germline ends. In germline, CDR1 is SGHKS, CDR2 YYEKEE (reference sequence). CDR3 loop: CASSPIGNLGYTF. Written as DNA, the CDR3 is TGTGCCAGCAGCCCCATAGGTAATCTTGGCTACACCTTC.

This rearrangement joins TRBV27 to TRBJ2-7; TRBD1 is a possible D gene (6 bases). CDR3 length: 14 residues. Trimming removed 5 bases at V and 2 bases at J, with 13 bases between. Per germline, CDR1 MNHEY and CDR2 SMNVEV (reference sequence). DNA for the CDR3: TGTGCCAGCAGTCCTTATCGACAGGCCTACGAGCAGTACTTC. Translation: CASSPYRQAYEQYF.

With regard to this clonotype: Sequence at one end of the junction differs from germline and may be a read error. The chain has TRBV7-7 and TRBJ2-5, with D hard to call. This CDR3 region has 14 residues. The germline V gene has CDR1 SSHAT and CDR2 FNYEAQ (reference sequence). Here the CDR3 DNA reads TGTGCTAGCAGCTTAAAGGGTAGACAAGAGACCCAGTACTTC. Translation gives CASSLKGRQETQYF.

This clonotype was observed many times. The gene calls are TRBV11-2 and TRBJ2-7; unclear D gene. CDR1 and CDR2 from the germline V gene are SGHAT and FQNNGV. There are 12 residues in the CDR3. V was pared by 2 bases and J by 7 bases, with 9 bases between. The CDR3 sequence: CASSLFNREQYF. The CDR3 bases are TGTGCCAGCAGCTTATTTAATAGGGAGCAGTACTTC.

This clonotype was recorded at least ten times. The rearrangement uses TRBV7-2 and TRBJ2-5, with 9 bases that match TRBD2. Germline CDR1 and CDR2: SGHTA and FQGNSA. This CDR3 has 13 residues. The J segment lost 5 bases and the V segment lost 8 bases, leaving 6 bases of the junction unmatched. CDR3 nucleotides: TGTGCCAGCCTGCGGGAGGGCCTGGAGACCCAGTACTTC. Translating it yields CASLREGLETQYF.

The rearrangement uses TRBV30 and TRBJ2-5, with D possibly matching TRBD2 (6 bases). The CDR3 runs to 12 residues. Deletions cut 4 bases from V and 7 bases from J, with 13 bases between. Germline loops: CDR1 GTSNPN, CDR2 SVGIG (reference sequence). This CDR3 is CAWNVPGGTQYF. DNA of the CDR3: TGTGCCTGGAATGTACCCGGGGGGACCCAGTACTTC.

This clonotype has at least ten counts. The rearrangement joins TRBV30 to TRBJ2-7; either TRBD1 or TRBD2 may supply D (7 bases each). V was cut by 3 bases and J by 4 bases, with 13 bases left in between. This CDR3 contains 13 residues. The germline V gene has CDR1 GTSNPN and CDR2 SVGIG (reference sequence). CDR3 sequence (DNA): TGTGCCTGGAGCACCCAGGGGGGGTACGAGCAGTACTTC. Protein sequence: CAWSTQGGYEQYF.

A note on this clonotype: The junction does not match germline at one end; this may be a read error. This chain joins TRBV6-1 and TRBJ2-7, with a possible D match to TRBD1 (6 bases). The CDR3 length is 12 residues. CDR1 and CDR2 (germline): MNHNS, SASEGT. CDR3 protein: CASSGTTYEQYF. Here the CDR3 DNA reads TGCGCCAGCAGTGGGACAACCTACGAGCAGTACTTC.

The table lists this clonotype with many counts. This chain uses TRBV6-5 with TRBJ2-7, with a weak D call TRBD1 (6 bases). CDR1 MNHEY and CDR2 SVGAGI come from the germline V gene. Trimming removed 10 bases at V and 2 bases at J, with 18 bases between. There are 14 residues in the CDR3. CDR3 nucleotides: TGTGCCACGCTCCCGACAGGACGAACCTACGAGCAGTACTTC. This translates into CATLPTGRTYEQYF.

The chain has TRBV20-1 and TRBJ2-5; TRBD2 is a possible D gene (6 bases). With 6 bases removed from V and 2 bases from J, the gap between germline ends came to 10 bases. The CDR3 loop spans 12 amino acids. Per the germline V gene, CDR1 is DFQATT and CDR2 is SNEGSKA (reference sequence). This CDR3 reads CSANSGQETQYF. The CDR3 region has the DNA TGCAGTGCCAATAGCGGTCAAGAGACCCAGTACTTC.

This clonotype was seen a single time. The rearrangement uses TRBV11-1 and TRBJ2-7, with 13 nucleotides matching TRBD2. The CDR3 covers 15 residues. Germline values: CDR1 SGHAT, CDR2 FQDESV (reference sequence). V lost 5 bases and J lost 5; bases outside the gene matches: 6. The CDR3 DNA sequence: TGTGCCAGCAGCGCACTAGCGGGAGGGCCGGACGAGCAGTACTTC. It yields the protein CASSALAGGPDEQYF. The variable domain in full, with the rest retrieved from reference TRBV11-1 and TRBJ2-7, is EAEVAQSPRYKITEKSQAVAFWCDPISGHATLYWYRQILGQGPELLVQFQDESVVDDSQLPKDRFSAERLKGVDSTLKIQPAELGDSAMYLCASSALAGGPDEQYFGPGTRLTVT.

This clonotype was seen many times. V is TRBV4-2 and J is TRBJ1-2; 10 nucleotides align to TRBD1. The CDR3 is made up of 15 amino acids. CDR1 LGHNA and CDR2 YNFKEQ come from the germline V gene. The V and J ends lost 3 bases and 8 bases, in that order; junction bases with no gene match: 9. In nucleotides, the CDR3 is TGTGCCAGCAGCCAGCACCGACAGGGGGCAGGGGGCTACACCTTC. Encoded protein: CASSQHRQGAGGYTF.

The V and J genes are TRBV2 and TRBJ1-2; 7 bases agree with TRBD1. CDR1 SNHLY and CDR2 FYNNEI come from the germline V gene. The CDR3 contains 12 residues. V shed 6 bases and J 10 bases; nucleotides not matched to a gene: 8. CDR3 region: CASRSDRLHYTF. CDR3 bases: TGTGCCAGCAGATCGGACAGGCTACACTACACCTTC.

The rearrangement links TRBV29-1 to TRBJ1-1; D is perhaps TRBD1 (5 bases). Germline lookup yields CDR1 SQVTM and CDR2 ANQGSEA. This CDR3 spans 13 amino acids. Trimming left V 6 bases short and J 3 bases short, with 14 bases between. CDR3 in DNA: TGCAGCGTGGCGGGACCCGGGGACACTGAAGCTTTCTTT. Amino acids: CSVAGPGDTEAFF.

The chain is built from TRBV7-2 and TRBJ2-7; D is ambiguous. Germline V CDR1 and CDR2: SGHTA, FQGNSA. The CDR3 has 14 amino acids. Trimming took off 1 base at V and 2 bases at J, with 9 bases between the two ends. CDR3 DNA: TGTGCCAGCAGCTTAGTCCCCGCACCCTACGAGCAGTACTTC. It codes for CASSLVPAPYEQYF. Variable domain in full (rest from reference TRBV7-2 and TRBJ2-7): GAGVSQSPSNKVTEKGKDVELRCDPISGHTALYWYRQSLGQGLEFLIYFQGNSAPDKSGLPSDRFSAERTGGSVSTLTIQRTQQEDSAVYLCASSLVPAPYEQYFGPGTRLTVT.

The CDR3 is CASSMGQGILNEQYF. The CDR3 region has the DNA TGTGCCAGCAGCATGGGACAGGGGATCCTTAACGAGCAGTACTTC. This chain links TRBV7-8 with TRBJ2-7; 10 nucleotides agree with TRBD1. J lost 5 bases, V lost 5 bases, and 9 bases had no gene match. The CDR3 is made up of 15 amino acids. CDR1 is SGHVS, CDR2 FQNEAQ, per germline.

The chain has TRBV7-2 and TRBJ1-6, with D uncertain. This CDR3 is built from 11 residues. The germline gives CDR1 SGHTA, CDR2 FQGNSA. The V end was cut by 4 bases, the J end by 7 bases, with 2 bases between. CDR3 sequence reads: CASSSNSPLHF. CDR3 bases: TGTGCCAGCAGCTCCAATTCACCCCTCCACTTT.

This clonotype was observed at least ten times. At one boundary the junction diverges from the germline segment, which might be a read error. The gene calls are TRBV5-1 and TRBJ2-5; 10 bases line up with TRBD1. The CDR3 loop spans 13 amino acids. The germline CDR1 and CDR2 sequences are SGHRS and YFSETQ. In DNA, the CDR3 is TGCGCCAGCAGCGTCGGACAGGGGGACCCAGGGCGCTTC. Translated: CASSVGQGDPGRF.

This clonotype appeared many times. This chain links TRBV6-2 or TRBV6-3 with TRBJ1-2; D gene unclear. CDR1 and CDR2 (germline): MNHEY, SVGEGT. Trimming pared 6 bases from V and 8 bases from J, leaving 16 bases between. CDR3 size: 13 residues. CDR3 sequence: CASSPSGRSGYTF. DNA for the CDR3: TGTGCCAGCAGCCCATCGGGGAGGTCAGGCTACACCTTC.

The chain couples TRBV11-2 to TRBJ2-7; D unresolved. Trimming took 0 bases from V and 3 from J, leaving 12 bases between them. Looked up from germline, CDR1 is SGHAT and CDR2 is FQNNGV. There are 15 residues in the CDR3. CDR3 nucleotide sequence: TGTGCCAGCAGCTTAGAAGGCGAGAGGTTCTACGAGCAGTACTTC. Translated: CASSLEGERFYEQYF.

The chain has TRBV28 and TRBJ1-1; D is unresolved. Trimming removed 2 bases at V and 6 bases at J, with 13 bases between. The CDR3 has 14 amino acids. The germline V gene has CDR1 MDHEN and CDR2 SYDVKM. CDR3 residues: CASSLTSRTAEAFF. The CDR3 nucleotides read TGTGCCAGCAGTTTAACCTCACGAACCGCTGAAGCTTTCTTT.

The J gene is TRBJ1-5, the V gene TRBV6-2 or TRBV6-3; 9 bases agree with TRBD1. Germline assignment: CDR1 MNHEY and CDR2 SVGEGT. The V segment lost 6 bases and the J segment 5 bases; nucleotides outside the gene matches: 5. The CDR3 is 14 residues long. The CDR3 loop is CASRPGQGYQPQHF. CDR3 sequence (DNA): TGTGCCAGCAGACCCGGACAGGGGTATCAGCCCCAGCATTTT.

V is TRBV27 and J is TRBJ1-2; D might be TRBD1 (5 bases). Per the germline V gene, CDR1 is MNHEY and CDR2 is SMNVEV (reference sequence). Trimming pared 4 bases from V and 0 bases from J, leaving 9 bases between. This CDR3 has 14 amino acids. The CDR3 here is CASSSGVANYGYTF. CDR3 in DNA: TGTGCCAGCAGTTCGGGGGTTGCTAACTATGGCTACACCTTC.

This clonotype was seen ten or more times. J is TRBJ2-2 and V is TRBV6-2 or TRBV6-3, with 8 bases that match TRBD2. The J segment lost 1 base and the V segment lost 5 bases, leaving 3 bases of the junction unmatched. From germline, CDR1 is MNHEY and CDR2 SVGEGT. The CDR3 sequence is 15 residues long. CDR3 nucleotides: TGTGCCAGCAGTCTAGCGGGCGAGAACACCGGGGAGCTGTTTTTT. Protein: CASSLAGENTGELFF.

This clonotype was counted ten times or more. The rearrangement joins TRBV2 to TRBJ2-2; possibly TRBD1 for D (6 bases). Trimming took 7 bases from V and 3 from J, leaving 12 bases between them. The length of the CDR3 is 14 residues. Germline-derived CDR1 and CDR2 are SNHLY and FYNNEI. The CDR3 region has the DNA TGTGCCAGCAACCGGGACACATACACCGGGGAGCTGTTTTTT. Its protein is CASNRDTYTGELFF.

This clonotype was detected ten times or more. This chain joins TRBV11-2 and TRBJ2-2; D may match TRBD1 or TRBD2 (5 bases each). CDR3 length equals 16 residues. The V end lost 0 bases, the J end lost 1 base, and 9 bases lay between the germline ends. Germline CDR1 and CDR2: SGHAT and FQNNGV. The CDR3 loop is CASSLEGVLNTGELFF. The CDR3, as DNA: TGTGCCAGCAGCTTAGAGGGGGTCTTGAACACCGGGGAGCTGTTTTTT.

In DNA form, the CDR3 reads TGTGCCAGCAGTTTAGCATCCGGACGGAGGAACACCGGGGAGCTGTTTTTT. Its protein product is CASSLASGRRNTGELFF. V is TRBV12-3 or TRBV12-4 and J is TRBJ2-2; D ambiguous. Trimming took off 0 bases at V and 1 base at J, with 12 bases between the two ends. The CDR3 loop spans 17 amino acids.

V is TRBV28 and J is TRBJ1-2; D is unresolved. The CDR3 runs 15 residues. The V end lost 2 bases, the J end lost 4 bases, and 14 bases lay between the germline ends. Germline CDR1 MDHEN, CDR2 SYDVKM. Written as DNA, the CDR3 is TGTGCCAGCAGTTTACCCGCCGGCCAGACCTATGGCTACACCTTC. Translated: CASSLPAGQTYGYTF.